This T cell receptor (beta chain) was sequenced in a study of T cell clonality in common variable immunodeficiency. This clone occurred a few times. Its antigen remains unidentified. The read comes to an end 3 residues before the CDR3 does, leaving the germline J gene to fill in the end. Study-wide results and limits: Fewer deletions and N-nucleotide insertions were reportedly seen in common variable immunodeficiency TCR beta sequences.

TCRdb's table, derived via immunoSEQ multiplex PCR, lists solely in-frame clones and lacks some. This set yields 15,000 to 20,000 clones and no singletons; the top ten hold approximately 15%. Germline CDR1 reads MNHNS; CDR2 reads SASEGT. V dropped 4 bases and J dropped 1; count of bases not matched to a gene: 0. CDR3 length: 14 amino acids. The sequence was obtained from a human donor with common variable immunodeficiency. The rearrangement uses TRBV6-1 and TRBJ2-2, with TRBD1 matching over 7 bases. The sample taken for sequencing was peripheral blood mononuclear cells. CDR3 in amino acids: CASSGTGNTGELFF. CDR3 DNA (partial): TGTGCCAGCAGTGGGACAGGGAACACCGGGGAG.